Shown below are 10 T cell receptor beta chains from a single sample sequenced in a study of shared clonotypes between healthy human individuals. Terminally differentiated effector memory CD45RA+ cells were left out of the naive CD8 fraction, which was CD45RO-negative and positively selected for CCR7. Profiling relied on immunoSEQ multiplex PCR, and the TCRdb table lists in-frame clones only, not all of them. Here the sample spans around 2.1 million clones, 85% to 95% being singletons. The specimen sequenced was naive CD8+ T cells from PBMCs. All receptors come from a man younger than 30 in good health. Some clones in this sample may be carry-over from other donors' samples.

The V call is TRBV6-6, the J call TRBJ2-7; TRBD2 aligns across 7 bases. The CDR3 covers 15 residues. Germline values: CDR1 MNHNY, CDR2 SVGAGI (reference sequence). Trimming removed 0 bases from V and 3 bases from J; junction bases left unmatched: 5. CDR3 protein: CASSYSLGGDYEQYF. The CDR3 DNA is TGTGCCAGCAGTTACTCCCTGGGGGGGGACTACGAGCAGTACTTC.

This chain joins TRBV15 and TRBJ1-1; possibly TRBD1 for D (6 bases). Trimming stripped 5 bases from V and 0 bases from J, with 13 bases between. The V gene's germline CDR1 is LNHNV and CDR2 YYDKDF (reference sequence). The CDR3 totals 15 residues. The CDR3 reads CATSSIWTVNTEAFF. The CDR3 bases are TGTGCCACCAGCTCCATTTGGACAGTGAACACTGAAGCTTTCTTT.

J is TRBJ2-7 and V is TRBV6-5; possibly TRBD1 or TRBD2 for D (5 bases each). V shed 0 bases and J shed 3 bases, with 12 bases lying between them. The CDR3 totals 15 residues. CDR1 MNHEY and CDR2 SVGAGI come from the germline V gene. CDR3 sequence reads: CASSYSGAYNYEQYF. Here the CDR3 DNA reads TGTGCCAGCAGTTACTCCGGGGCCTATAACTACGAGCAGTACTTC.

Written as DNA, the CDR3 is TGTGCCAGCAGTTTATCGTATGGGGCGGGCAATCAGCCCCAGCATTTT. This encodes CASSLSYGAGNQPQHF. The V call is TRBV27, the J call TRBJ1-5; D perhaps matches TRBD1 (5 bases). From germline, CDR1 is MNHEY and CDR2 SMNVEV (reference sequence). Trimming stripped 0 bases from V and 2 bases from J, with 11 bases between. This CDR3 is built from 16 residues.

The rearrangement links TRBV7-6 to TRBJ2-1; D unresolved. CDR1 and CDR2 from the germline V gene are SGHVS and FNYEAQ. The CDR3 sequence is 16 residues long. Trimming shortened V by 2 bases and J by 0 bases, and 11 bases separated the two germline ends. This chain's CDR3 is CASSLNGLSSYNEQFF. In DNA, the CDR3 is TGTGCCAGCAGCTTAAACGGGCTGAGCTCCTACAATGAGCAGTTCTTC.

The chain is built from TRBV5-1 and TRBJ2-7, with D possibly TRBD2 on 5 matching bases. Germline V gene data show CDR1 as SGHRS and CDR2 as YFSETQ. This CDR3 is 13 amino acids long. V lost 10 bases to trimming and J lost 3 bases, with 17 bases between them. CDR3 amino acids: CACRGPGDYEQYF. CDR3 DNA sequence: TGCGCCTGCCGGGGTCCAGGAGACTACGAGCAGTACTTC.

The rearrangement links TRBV11-2 to TRBJ2-7; D remains unclear. V lost 4 bases to trimming and J lost 2 bases, with 12 bases between them. Germline lookup yields CDR1 SGHAT and CDR2 FQNNGV. There are 14 residues in the CDR3. The chain's CDR3 is CASSSPTHTYEQYF. The DNA of the CDR3 is TGTGCCAGCAGCTCACCTACTCATACCTACGAGCAGTACTTC.

This chain joins TRBV7-9 and TRBJ2-1, with D hard to call. V lost 2 bases, J lost 6 bases, and 5 bases lay in between. CDR1 is SEHNR, CDR2 FQNEAQ, per germline (reference sequence). The CDR3 extends over 12 amino acids. CDR3 sequence: CASSLISNEQFF. The CDR3 DNA reads TGTGCCAGCAGCTTAATAAGCAATGAGCAGTTCTTC.

The chain employs TRBV6-1 and TRBJ1-5; D unresolved. Germline loops: CDR1 MNHNS, CDR2 SASEGT. The germline V and J ends were trimmed by 3 bases and 7 bases, with 13 bases remaining between them. The CDR3 runs to 14 residues. CDR3 DNA sequence: TGTGCCAGCAGTGATTGGTTGTCAGGACAGCCCCAGCATTTT. It yields the protein CASSDWLSGQPQHF.

The chain is built from TRBV5-6 and TRBJ1-1, with D tentatively TRBD1 (6 bases). V lost 3 bases to trimming and J lost 11 bases, with 14 bases between them. Germline loops: CDR1 SGHDT, CDR2 YYEEEE. CDR3 length: 12 amino acids. The CDR3 is CASSSDGGQAFF. The CDR3 DNA reads TGTGCCAGCAGCTCGGACGGGGGGCAGGCTTTCTTT.